This entry concerns a single T cell receptor beta chain. The antigen is unknown. V lost 4 bases, J lost 3 bases, and 8 bases stayed unmatched. CDR1 is MDHEN and CDR2 is SYDVKM in the germline V gene. This CDR3 has 17 amino acids. The data were taken from a study of shared clonotypes between healthy human individuals. At the level of the study: Three CD4 naive, three CD4 memory, two CD8 naive and one CD8 memory plate were used per donor. Findings and limits, study-wide: Genetic and exposure-history diversity was limited by the small donor number. In contrast to clonotypes shared by all four donors, non-shared clonotypes had lower generation probabilities.

As handled by the study authors: ImmunoSEQ only sent back junction sequences with no quality scores, so filtering was done differently. The table came from immunoSEQ multiplex PCR; TCRdb's copy has only in-frame clones and leaves some out. The DNA was the basis for D and trimming; V, J and clone size are from that table. The table records more than 2,000,000 clones, roughly nine tenths of them present only once. The receptor was isolated from a man younger than 30 in good health. Sequencing was carried out using naive CD4+ T cells sorted from blood. Subset specified: CD45RA+ positively selected. The rearrangement links TRBV28 to TRBJ2-1, with 11 positions matching TRBD2. CDR3 region: CASSSPGTSGLYNEQFF. The DNA for the CDR3 is TGTGCCAGCAGTTCACCCGGGACTAGCGGTCTCTACAATGAGCAGTTCTTC.